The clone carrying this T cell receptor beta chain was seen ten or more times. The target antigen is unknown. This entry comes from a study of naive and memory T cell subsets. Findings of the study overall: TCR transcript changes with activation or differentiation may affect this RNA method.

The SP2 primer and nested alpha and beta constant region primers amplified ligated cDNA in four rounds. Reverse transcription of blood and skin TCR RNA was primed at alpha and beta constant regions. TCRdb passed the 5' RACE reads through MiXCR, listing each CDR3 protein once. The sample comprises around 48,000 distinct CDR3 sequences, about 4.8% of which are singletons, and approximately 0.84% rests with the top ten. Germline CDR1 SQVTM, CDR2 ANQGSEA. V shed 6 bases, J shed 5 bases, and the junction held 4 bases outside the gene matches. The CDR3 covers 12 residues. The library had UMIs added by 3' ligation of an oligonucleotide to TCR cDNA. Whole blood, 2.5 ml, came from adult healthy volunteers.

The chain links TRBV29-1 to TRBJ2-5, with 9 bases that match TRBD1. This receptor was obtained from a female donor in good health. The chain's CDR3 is CSVGTGTETQYF. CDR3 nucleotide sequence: TGCAGCGTCGGGACAGGGACGGAGACCCAGTACTTC.